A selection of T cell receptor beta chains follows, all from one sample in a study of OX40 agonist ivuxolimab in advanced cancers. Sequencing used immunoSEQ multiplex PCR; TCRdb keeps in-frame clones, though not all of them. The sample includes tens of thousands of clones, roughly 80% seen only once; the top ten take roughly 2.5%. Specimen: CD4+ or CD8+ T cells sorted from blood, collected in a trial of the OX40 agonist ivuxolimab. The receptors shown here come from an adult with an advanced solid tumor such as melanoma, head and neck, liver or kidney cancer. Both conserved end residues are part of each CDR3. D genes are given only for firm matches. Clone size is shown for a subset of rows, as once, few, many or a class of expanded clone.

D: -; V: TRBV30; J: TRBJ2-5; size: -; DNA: TGTGCCTGGAGAATGGCAGTCCAAGAGACCCAGTACTTC; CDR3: CAWRMAVQETQYF
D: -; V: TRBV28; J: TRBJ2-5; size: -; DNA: TGTGCCAGCAGTTTATCGGGACAAGAGACCCAGTACTTC; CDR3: CASSLSGQETQYF
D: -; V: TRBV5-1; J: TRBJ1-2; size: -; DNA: TGCGCCAGCAGCTTGGCCGACGGGTATGGCTACACCTTC; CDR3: CASSLADGYGYTF
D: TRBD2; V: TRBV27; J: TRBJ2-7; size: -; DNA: TGTGCCAGCAGTCCTCGGACTAGCGGGATCTACGAGCAGTACTTC; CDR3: CASSPRTSGIYEQYF
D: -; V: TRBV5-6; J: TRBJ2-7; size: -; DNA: TGTGCCAGCAGCTTAGTCGGGACTGGGACCTACGAGCAGTACTTC; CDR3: CASSLVGTGTYEQYF
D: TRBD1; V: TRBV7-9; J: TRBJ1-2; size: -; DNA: TGTGCCAGCAGCTCGACAGGGAATATAGTAGGCTACACCTTC; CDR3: CASSSTGNIVGYTF
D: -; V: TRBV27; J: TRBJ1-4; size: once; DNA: TGTGCCAGCCGGAGGGGGGAGGGCAAACTGTTTTTT; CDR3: CASRRGEGKLFF
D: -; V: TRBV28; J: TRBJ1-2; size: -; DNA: TGTGCCAGTCGGTTACAGGGCGACTATGGCTACACCTTC; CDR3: CASRLQGDYGYTF
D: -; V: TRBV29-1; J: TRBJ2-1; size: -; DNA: TGCAGCGTTGACCAGGTCGAGCAGTTCTTC; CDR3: CSVDQVEQFF
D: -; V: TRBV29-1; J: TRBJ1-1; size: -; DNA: TGCAGCGTTGTCAGCGACACGAACACTGAAGCTTTCTTT; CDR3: CSVVSDTNTEAFF
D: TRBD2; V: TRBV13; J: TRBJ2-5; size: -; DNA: TGTGCCAGCAGCTTATGGGTAGCGGGCCAAGAGACCCAGTACTTC; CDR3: CASSLWVAGQETQYF
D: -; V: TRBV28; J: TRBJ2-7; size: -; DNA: TGTGCCAGCAGTTTGCTGCGCTACGAGCAGTACTTC; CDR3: CASSLLRYEQYF
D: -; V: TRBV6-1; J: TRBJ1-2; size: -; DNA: TGTGCCAGCAGTGAATGGGACCCCGGTGGTGGCTACACCTTC; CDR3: CASSEWDPGGGYTF
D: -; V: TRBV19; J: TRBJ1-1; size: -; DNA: TGTGCCAGTAGTTCACAGGGAATTGGCACTGAAGCTTTCTTT; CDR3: CASSSQGIGTEAFF
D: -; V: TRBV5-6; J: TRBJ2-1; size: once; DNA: TGTGCCAGCAGCTTATTGTGGGTTGAGCAGTTCTTC; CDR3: CASSLLWVEQFF
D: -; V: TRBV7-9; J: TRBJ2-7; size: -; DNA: TGTGCCAGCAGCTGGGGATATTACGAGCAGTACTTC; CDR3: CASSWGYYEQYF
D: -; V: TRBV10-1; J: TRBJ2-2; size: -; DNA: TGCGCCAGCAGTGAGTCGGGACGCCGGGAGCTGTTTTTT; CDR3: CASSESGRRELFF
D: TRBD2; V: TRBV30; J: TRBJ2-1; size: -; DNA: TGTGCCTGGAAAGCGGGGAGAAATGAGCAGTTCTTC; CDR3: CAWKAGRNEQFF
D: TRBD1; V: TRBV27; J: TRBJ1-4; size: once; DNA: TGTGCCAGCAGTCCTGCCGGACAGGCCAAACTGTTTTTT; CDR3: CASSPAGQAKLFF
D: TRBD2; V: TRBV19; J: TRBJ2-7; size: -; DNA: TGTGCCAGTAACGTCGGGCGGGAGGGCGGCGAGCAGTACTTC; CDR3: CASNVGREGGEQYF
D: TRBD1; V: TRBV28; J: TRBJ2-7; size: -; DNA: TGTGCCAGCAGAGAGCGGGGACAGGGGTACGAGCAGTACTTC; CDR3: CASRERGQGYEQYF
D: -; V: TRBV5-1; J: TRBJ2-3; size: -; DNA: TGCGCCAGCAGCTTGGCGAGCTTTACGCAGTATTTT; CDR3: CASSLASFTQYF
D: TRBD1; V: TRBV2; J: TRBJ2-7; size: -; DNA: TGTGCCAGCAATAACGGACAGGGTGACGAGCAGTACTTC; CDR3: CASNNGQGDEQYF
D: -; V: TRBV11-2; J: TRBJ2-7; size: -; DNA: TGTGCCAGCAGCTTAGACCGCGGCCGAGGCGAGCAGTACTTC; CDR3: CASSLDRGRGEQYF
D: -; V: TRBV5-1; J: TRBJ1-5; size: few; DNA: TGCGCCAGCAGCTTGGGTCAGCCCCAGCATTTT; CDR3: CASSLGQPQHF
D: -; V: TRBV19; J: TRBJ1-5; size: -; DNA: TGTGCCAGTAGTATGGAAGCTAGCAATCAGCCCCAGCATTTT; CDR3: CASSMEASNQPQHF
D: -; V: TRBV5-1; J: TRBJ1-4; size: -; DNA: TGCGCCAGCAGCTCGACAGGTCGTGATGAAAAACTGTTTTTT; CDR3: CASSSTGRDEKLFF
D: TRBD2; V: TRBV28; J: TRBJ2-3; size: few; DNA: TGTGCCAGCAGTTCCCTCGGACTAGCGGGTAGCACAGATACGCAGTATTTT; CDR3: CASSSLGLAGSTDTQYF
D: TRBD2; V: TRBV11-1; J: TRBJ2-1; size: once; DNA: TGTGCCAGCAGCTTAGGGACTAGCGGGAGAGGATCCTACAATGAGCAGTTCTTC; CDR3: CASSLGTSGRGSYNEQFF
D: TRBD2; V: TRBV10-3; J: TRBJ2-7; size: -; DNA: TGTGCCATCAGTGAGTTGACTAGCGGCTCCTACGAGCAGTACTTC; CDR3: CAISELTSGSYEQYF
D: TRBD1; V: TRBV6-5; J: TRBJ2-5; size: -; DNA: TGTGCCAGCAGAAGGGACAGGGGCCAAGAGACCCAGTACTTC; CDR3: CASRRDRGQETQYF
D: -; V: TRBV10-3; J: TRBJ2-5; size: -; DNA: TGTGCCATCAGTGAGGGTACTCCCCCGGAGACCCAGTACTTC; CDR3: CAISEGTPPETQYF
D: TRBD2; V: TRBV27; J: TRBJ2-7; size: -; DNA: TGTGCCAGCAGGATAGCGGGAGCGGGCTACGAGCAGTACTTC; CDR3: CASRIAGAGYEQYF
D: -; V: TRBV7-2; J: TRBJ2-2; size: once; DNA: TGTGCCAGCAGCTTACAGGGGCTAACCGGGGAGCTGTTTTTT; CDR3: CASSLQGLTGELFF
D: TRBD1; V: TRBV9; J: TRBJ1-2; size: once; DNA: TGTGCCAGCAGCGCCGGGACAGGGAGGATTGGCTACACCTTC; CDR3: CASSAGTGRIGYTF
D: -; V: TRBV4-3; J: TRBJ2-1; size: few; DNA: TGCGCCAGCAGCCAAGATTTATTACTAGTAGGACTGTTCTTC; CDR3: CASSQDLLLVGLFF
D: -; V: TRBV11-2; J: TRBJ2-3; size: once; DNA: TGTGCCAGCAGCGCACTACTCACAGATACGCAGTATTTT; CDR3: CASSALLTDTQYF
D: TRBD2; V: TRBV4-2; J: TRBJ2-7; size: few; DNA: TGTGCCAGCAGCTTCGGGCGGGAGCTTGGCGAGCAGTACTTC; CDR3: CASSFGRELGEQYF
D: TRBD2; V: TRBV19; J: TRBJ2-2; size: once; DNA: TGTGCCAGTACCTCTCTAGCGGGAACAACCGGGGAGCTGTTTTTT; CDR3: CASTSLAGTTGELFF
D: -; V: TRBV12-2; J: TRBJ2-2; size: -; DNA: TGTGCAAGTCGCTTAGGGCGGGAGACAAACACCGGGGAGCTGTTTTTT; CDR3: CASRLGRETNTGELFF
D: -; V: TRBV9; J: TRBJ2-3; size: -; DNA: TGTGCCAGCAGCCTGGGGGATACGCAGTATTTT; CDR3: CASSLGDTQYF
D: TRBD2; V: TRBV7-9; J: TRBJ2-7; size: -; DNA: TGTGCCAGCAGCTTAGCGGGGACTACATACGAGCAGTACTTC; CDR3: CASSLAGTTYEQYF
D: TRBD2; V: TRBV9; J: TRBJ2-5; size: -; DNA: TGTGCCAGCAGCGTAGGTAGCGGGAGAGCCGAGACCCAGTACTTC; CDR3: CASSVGSGRAETQYF
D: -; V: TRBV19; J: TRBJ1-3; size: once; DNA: TGTGCCTGTGACAGGCCAAACTCTGGAAACACCATATATTTT; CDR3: CACDRPNSGNTIYF
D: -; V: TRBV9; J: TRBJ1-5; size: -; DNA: TGTGCCAGCAGCCCTGGGGGTAACCAGCCCCAGCATTTT; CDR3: CASSPGGNQPQHF
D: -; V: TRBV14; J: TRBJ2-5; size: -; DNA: TGTGCCAGCAGCCAAGTAGGGCGGAGAGGAGGGGAGACCCAGTACTTC; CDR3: CASSQVGRRGGETQYF
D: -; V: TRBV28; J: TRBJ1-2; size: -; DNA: TGTGCCAGCAGTTTACGGGCGATAGGCTACACCTTC; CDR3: CASSLRAIGYTF
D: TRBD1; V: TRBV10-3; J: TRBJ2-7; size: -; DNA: TGTGCCACCGAGGACAGGGTCTCCTACGAGCAGTACTTC; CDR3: CATEDRVSYEQYF
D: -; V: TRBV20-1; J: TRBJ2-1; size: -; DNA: TGCAGTGCTAGAGATCGGGAAGAGCAGTTCTTC; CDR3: CSARDREEQFF
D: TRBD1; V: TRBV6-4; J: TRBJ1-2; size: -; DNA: TGTGCCAGCAGTGTTGACAGGGCAAGAGTTAACTATGGCTACACCTTC; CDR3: CASSVDRARVNYGYTF
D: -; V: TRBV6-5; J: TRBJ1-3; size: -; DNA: TGTGCCAGCAGTTACTCGGCAGGCTTGGCTGGAAACACCATATATTTT; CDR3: CASSYSAGLAGNTIYF
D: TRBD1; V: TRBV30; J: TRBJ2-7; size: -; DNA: TGTGCCTGGAGAAAGGCAGGGGGCTCCTACGAGCAGTACTTC; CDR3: CAWRKAGGSYEQYF
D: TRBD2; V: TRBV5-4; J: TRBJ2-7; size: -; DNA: TGTGCCAGCAGCTTTGAGCGGGAGTCCTACGAGCAGTACTTC; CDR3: CASSFERESYEQYF
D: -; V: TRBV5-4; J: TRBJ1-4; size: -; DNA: TGTGCCAGCAGCCCATGGGGAGCTAATGAAAAACTGTTTTTT; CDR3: CASSPWGANEKLFF
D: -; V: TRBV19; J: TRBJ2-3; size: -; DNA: TGTGCCAGTACCCTAGGGGGGACGACCAGCACAGATACGCAGTATTTT; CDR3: CASTLGGTTSTDTQYF